These 9 T cell receptor beta chains were sequenced from one sample in a study of radiotherapy plus CTLA-4 blockade in lung cancer. Some clones are missing from TCRdb's copy, which holds only in-frame ones; the method was immunoSEQ multiplex PCR. In the table there are about 78,000 clones, more than 75% of which are singletons. Sequences were derived from peripheral blood, sampled from a patient treated with radiotherapy plus ipilimumab. These receptor sequences come from a human donor with non-small cell lung cancer who had stable disease on radiotherapy plus ipilimumab.

This rearrangement joins TRBV19 to TRBJ1-1, with D unresolved. Looked up from germline, CDR1 is LNHDA and CDR2 is SQIVND (reference sequence). The CDR3 extends over 16 amino acids. Trimming removed 1 base at V and 4 bases at J, with 16 bases between. CDR3 amino acids: CASSIVPSPLGTEAFF. The CDR3 coding sequence is TGTGCCAGTAGTATAGTCCCCAGCCCTCTGGGCACTGAAGCTTTCTTT. The complete variable domain, with remaining parts taken from reference TRBV19 and TRBJ1-1, reads DGGITQSPKYLFRKEGQNVTLSCEQNLNHDAMYWYRQDPGQGLRLIYYSQIVNDFQKGDIAEGYSVSREKKESFPLTVTSAQKNPTAFYLCASSIVPSPLGTEAFFGQGTRLTVV.

V usage is TRBV27 and J usage is TRBJ1-5; D unresolved. The CDR3 has 14 residues. Per the germline V gene, CDR1 is MNHEY and CDR2 is SMNVEV (reference sequence). V lost 6 bases to trimming and J lost 3 bases, with 12 bases between them. CDR3 protein: CASRSGSYNQPQHF. The CDR3 bases are TGTGCCAGCAGGTCCGGCAGCTACAATCAGCCCCAGCATTTT.

In its sample, this clone was seen once. Here the CDR3 reads CASSYEGQNYGYTF. The CDR3 DNA reads TGTGCCAGCAGTTACGAGGGACAGAACTATGGCTACACCTTC. This sequence joins TRBV6-7 and TRBJ1-2; 7 positions agree with TRBD1. TRBV6-7 is reported as an ORF; its role is uncertain. Germline trimming cut 2 bases from V and 2 bases from J; bases unmatched to any gene: 2. This CDR3 is built from 14 residues.

The J gene is TRBJ1-2, the V gene TRBV7-9; unclear D gene. Germline CDR1 is SEHNR and CDR2 is FQNEAQ (reference sequence). The CDR3 spans 11 residues. Trimming left V 6 bases short and J 3 bases short, with 5 bases between. The CDR3 sequence: CASSSDYGYTF. CDR3 DNA sequence: TGTGCCAGCAGTAGTGACTATGGCTACACCTTC. Complete variable domain (other parts from reference TRBV7-9 and TRBJ1-2): DTGVSQNPRHKITKRGQNVTFRCDPISEHNRLYWYRQTLGQGPEFLTYFQNEAQLEKSRLLSDRFSAERPKGSFSTLEIQRTEQGDSAMYLCASSSDYGYTFGSGTRLTVV.

The chain combines TRBV9 with TRBJ1-5; no reliable D call. Germline CDR1 is SGDLS and CDR2 is YYNGEE. This CDR3 region has 15 residues. The V gene lost 4 bases and the J gene lost 3 bases, with 14 bases spanning the gap. The CDR3 loop is CASSTDGQPNQPQHF. CDR3 DNA sequence: TGTGCCAGCAGCACAGACGGGCAGCCCAATCAGCCCCAGCATTTT.

This sequence joins TRBV18 and TRBJ2-1; 10 bases fit TRBD2. With 8 bases clipped from V and 7 bases from J, the junction kept 14 bases outside the gene matches. The CDR3 covers 16 residues. Germline CDR1 reads KGHSH; CDR2 reads LQKENI. CDR3 nucleotide sequence: TGTGCCAGCAACTCCTTTACTAGCGGGGTGAGGAATGAGCAGTTCTTC. The encoded protein is CASNSFTSGVRNEQFF.

There are a few counts of this clone. V and J are TRBV2 and TRBJ2-1; D gene unclear. Germline V gene data show CDR1 as SNHLY and CDR2 as FYNNEI. The CDR3 consists of 14 residues. V was clipped by 11 bases and J by 8 bases, with 22 bases between them. The CDR3 nucleotides are TGTGCCGGTAGACGAGATCCAGGTAGCCATGAGCAGTTCTTC. Protein product: CAGRRDPGSHEQFF.

The gene calls are TRBV9 and TRBJ2-1; a possible D gene is TRBD1 (5 bases). V gave up 2 bases and J gave up 7 bases, with 13 bases separating them. Germline-derived CDR1 and CDR2 are SGDLS and YYNGEE. This CDR3 region has 14 residues. The chain's CDR3 is CASSVWTKANEQFF. CDR3 in DNA: TGTGCCAGCAGCGTGTGGACAAAGGCTAATGAGCAGTTCTTC. The complete variable domain, with remaining parts taken from reference TRBV9 and TRBJ2-1, reads DSGVTQTPKHLITATGQRVTLRCSPRSGDLSVYWYQQSLDQGLQFLIQYYNGEERAKGNILERFSAQQFPDLHSELNLSSLELGDSALYFCASSVWTKANEQFFGPGTRLTVL.

The rearrangement joins TRBV7-9 to TRBJ1-6; D perhaps matches TRBD1 (5 bases). This CDR3 has 16 residues. V shed 5 bases and J shed 0 bases, with 11 bases lying between them. Germline V CDR1 and CDR2: SEHNR, FQNEAQ (reference sequence). The CDR3: CASSLRQSSYNSPLHF. The CDR3 coding sequence is TGTGCCAGCAGCCTAAGACAGAGCTCCTATAATTCACCCCTCCACTTT.